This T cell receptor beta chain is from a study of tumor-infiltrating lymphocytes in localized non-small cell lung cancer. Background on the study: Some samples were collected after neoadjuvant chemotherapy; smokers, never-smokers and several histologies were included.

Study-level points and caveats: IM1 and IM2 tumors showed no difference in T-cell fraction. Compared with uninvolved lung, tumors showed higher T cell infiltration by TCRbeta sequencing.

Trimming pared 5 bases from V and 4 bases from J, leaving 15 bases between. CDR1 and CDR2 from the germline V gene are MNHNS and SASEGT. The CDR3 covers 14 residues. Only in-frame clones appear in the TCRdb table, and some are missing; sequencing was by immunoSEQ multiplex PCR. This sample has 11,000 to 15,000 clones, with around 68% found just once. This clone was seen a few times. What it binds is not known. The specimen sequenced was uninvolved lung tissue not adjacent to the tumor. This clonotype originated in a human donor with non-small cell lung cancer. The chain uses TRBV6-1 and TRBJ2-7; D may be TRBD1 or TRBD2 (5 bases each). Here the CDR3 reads CASSRVGDGYEQYF. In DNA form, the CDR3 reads TGTGCCAGCAGTCGTGTAGGGGACGGGTACGAGCAGTACTTC.